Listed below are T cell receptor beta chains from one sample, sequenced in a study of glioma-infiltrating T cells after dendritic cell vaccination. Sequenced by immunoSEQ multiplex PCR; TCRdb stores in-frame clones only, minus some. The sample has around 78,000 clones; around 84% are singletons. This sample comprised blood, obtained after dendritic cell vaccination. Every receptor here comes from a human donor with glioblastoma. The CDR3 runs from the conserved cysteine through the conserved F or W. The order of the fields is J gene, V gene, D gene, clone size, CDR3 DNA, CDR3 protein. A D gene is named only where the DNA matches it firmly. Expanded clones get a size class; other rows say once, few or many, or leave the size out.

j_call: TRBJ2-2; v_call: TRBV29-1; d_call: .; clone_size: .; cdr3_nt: TGCAGCGTTACAGCTGGAGGGACCGGGGAGCTGTTTTTT; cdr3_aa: CSVTAGGTGELFF
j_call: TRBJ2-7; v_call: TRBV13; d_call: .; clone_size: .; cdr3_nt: TGTGCCAGCAGCTTAGTCAGATCGGGCGAGCAGTACTTC; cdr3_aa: CASSLVRSGEQYF
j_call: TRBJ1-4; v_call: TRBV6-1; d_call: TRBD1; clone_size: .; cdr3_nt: TGTGCCAGCAGTTCACCGGACAGGGCTTCTGAAAAACTGTTTTTT; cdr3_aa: CASSSPDRASEKLFF
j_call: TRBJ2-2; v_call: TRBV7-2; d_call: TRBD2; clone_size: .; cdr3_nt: TGTGCCAGCAGCTTAGACCGGGGGGGCGGGGAGCTGTTTTTT; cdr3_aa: CASSLDRGGGELFF
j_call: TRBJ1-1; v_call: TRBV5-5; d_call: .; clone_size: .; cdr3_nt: TGTGCCAGCAGCTTGGTGGGGGCCAAGGGCACTGAAGCTTTCTTT; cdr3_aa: CASSLVGAKGTEAFF
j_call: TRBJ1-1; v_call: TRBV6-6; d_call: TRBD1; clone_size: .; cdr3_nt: TGTGCCAGCAGTACAACAGGGGGCGATGTCACTGAAGCTTTCTTT; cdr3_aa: CASSTTGGDVTEAFF
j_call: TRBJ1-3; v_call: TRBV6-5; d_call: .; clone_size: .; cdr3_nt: TGTGCCAGCAGTTACTCGACGTGGGCGGGAAACACCATATATTTT; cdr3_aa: CASSYSTWAGNTIYF
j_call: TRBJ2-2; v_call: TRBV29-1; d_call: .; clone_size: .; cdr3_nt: TGCAGCGCTTTGGGACAATACACCGGGGAGCTGTTTTTT; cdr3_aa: CSALGQYTGELFF
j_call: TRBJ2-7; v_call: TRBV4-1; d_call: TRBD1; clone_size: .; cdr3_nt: TGCGCCAGCAGCCAAACCGGGACAGGGGCCTACGAGCAGTACTTC; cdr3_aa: CASSQTGTGAYEQYF
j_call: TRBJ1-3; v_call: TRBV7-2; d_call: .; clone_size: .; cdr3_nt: TGTGCCAGCAGCTTACAATCCCTCATGTCAGGGCCTGGAAACACCATATATTTT; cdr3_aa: CASSLQSLMSGPGNTIYF
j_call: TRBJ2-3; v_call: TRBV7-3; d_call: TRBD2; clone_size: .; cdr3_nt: TGTGCCAGCAGCTTACCGGGACTAGCTGCAGATACGCAGTATTTT; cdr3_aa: CASSLPGLAADTQYF
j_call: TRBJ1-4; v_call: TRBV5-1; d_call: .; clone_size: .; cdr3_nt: TGCGCCAGCAGCTTGGCCTCTTCAACAGGCAATAATGAAAAACTGTTTTTT; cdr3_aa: CASSLASSTGNNEKLFF
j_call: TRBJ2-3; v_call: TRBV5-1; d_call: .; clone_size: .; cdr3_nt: TGCGCCAGCAGCATAGCGGAGAGCACAGATACGCAGTATTTT; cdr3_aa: CASSIAESTDTQYF
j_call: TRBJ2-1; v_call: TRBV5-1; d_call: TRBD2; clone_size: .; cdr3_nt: TGCGCCAGCAGCTTGACAGCGGGAGGGTTGGGCAATGAGCAGTTCTTC; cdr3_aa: CASSLTAGGLGNEQFF
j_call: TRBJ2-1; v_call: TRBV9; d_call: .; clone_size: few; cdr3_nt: TGTGCCAGTGGCGGAGCGGCCTCCTACAATGAGCAGTTCTTC; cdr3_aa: CASGGAASYNEQFF
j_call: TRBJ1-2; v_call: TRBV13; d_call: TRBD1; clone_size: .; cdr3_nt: TGTGCCAGCAGCCCCGGACAGGGGGCATGGAACTATGGCTACACCTTC; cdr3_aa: CASSPGQGAWNYGYTF
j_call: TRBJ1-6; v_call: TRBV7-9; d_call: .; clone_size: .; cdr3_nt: TGTGCCAGCAGCTTAGAAACAGGGAGAAAGAGTCGAGGAAATTCACCCCTCCACTTT; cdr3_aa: CASSLETGRKSRGNSPLHF